One sample yielded the 19 T cell receptor beta chains listed below, sequenced in a study of blood T cell repertoires in COVID-19. Sequenced by immunoSEQ multiplex PCR; TCRdb stores in-frame clones only, minus some. The sample lists 100,000 to 130,000 clones; around 89% were seen once. Sequencing was performed on peripheral blood. The receptor set was obtained from a man in his forties or fifties with active or convalescent COVID-19.

The chain carries TRBV27 and TRBJ2-5; TRBD1 agrees at 12 bases. The V gene end was trimmed by 5 bases and the J gene end by 4 bases; junction bases not matched to a gene: 8. CDR1 is MNHEY and CDR2 is SMNVEV in the germline V gene (reference sequence). The CDR3 consists of 16 residues. CDR3 sequence reads: CASSNPGQGAAETQYF. The CDR3 bases are TGTGCCAGCAGTAACCCGGGACAGGGGGCTGCAGAGACCCAGTACTTC.

This sequence joins TRBV24-1 and TRBJ1-1; possible D gene TRBD1, 6 bases. V lost 5 bases and J 0 bases, leaving 12 bases between the germline ends. The CDR3 totals 15 residues. Germline V CDR1 and CDR2: KGHDR, SFDVKD. The CDR3 DNA reads TGTGCCACCAGTGCGACAGGTACCATGAACACTGAAGCTTTCTTT. As protein: CATSATGTMNTEAFF.

The chain employs TRBV5-1 and TRBJ2-7, with D maybe TRBD2 (5 bases). The germline CDR1 and CDR2 sequences are SGHRS and YFSETQ. Trimming left V 5 bases short and J 0 bases short, with 15 bases between. There are 15 residues in the CDR3. CDR3 amino acids: CASSLPSFSSYEQYF. CDR3 DNA sequence: TGCGCCAGCAGTTTACCTAGCTTCTCCTCCTACGAGCAGTACTTC.

The chain is built from TRBV6-5 and TRBJ1-4; D is unclear. With 7 bases removed from V and 2 bases from J, the gap between germline ends came to 11 bases. Germline V gene data show CDR1 as MNHEY and CDR2 as SVGAGI. CDR3 length: 14 amino acids. The CDR3 sequence is CASKSSFTNEKLFF. The CDR3 region has the DNA TGTGCCAGCAAATCGAGTTTCACTAATGAAAAACTGTTTTTT.

This clone was seen a few times. CDR3 sequence reads: CASSLITGQSGYTF. The CDR3 DNA reads TGTGCCAGCAGCTTAATTACAGGGCAAAGTGGCTACACCTTC. This rearrangement joins TRBV7-2 to TRBJ1-2, with D tentatively TRBD1 (6 bases). Per germline, CDR1 SGHTA and CDR2 FQGNSA. Trimming left V 2 bases short and J 7 bases short, with 14 bases between. There are 14 residues in the CDR3.

The chain joins TRBV14 to TRBJ1-2; 7 nucleotides align to TRBD1. V was pared by 7 bases and J by 7 bases, with 9 bases of the junction left unmatched. Germline V gene data show CDR1 as SGHDN and CDR2 as FVKESK. This CDR3 contains 13 residues. The CDR3 loop reads CASTVQGGVGYTF. Here the CDR3 DNA reads TGTGCCAGCACAGTCCAGGGGGGCGTTGGCTACACCTTC.

This chain uses TRBV6-5 with TRBJ1-2; possible D gene TRBD1, 5 bases. The CDR3 covers 15 residues. The V gene lost 5 bases and the J gene lost 6 bases, with 19 bases spanning the gap. Germline CDR1 MNHEY, CDR2 SVGAGI. CDR3 DNA: TGTGCCAGCAGTCGCTGGCAGAATAAGGGGAATGGCTACACCTTC. Its translation is CASSRWQNKGNGYTF.

The count of this clone is one. This sequence joins TRBV30 and TRBJ2-3, with 10 bases that match TRBD2. Germline CDR1 GTSNPN, CDR2 SVGIG (reference sequence). The CDR3 sequence is 12 residues long. CDR3 residues: CVLAGTPDTQYF. The CDR3 bases are TGTGTACTAGCGGGAACCCCAGATACGCAGTATTTT.

The chain combines TRBV28 with TRBJ1-3, with D perhaps TRBD1 (6 bases). CDR3 length: 16 residues. V lost 3 bases, J lost 2 bases, and 14 bases lay in between. Germline-derived CDR1 and CDR2 are MDHEN and SYDVKM. The CDR3 sequence: CASSFQQGRTGNTIYF. Written as DNA, the CDR3 is TGTGCCAGCAGTTTCCAACAGGGAAGAACTGGAAACACCATATATTTT. Full variable domain (remainder filled in from reference TRBV28 and TRBJ1-3): DVKVTQSSRYLVKRTGEKVFLECVQDMDHENMFWYRQDPGLGLRLIYFSYDVKMKEKGDIPEGYSVSREKKERFSLILESASTNQTSMYLCASSFQQGRTGNTIYFGEGSWLTVV.

This rearrangement joins TRBV19 to TRBJ1-2; 7 positions match TRBD1. The CDR3 is 15 amino acids. Germline V CDR1 and CDR2: LNHDA, SQIVND (reference sequence). V was pared by 10 bases and J by 2 bases, with 13 bases of the junction left unmatched. The CDR3 protein is CATHSHRGANYGYTF. The CDR3 DNA reads as TGTGCCACCCACTCGCACAGGGGCGCCAACTATGGCTACACCTTC.

The rearrangement joins TRBV3-1 (or the pseudogene TRBV3-2) to TRBJ1-2, with D unresolved. Trimming cost V 0 bases and J 7 bases, with 9 bases left between them. This CDR3 is 13 amino acids long. Germline V gene data show CDR1 as LGHDT and CDR2 as YNNKEL (reference sequence). CDR3 protein: CASSQEMRIGYTF. The CDR3 nucleotides are TGTGCCAGCAGCCAAGAAATGAGGATTGGCTACACCTTC.

The chain carries TRBV5-6 and TRBJ1-2, with 10 bases aligning to TRBD1. The CDR3 loop spans 14 amino acids. The trim removed 4 bases at V and 8 bases at J, leaving 8 bases unmatched. CDR1 is SGHDT, CDR2 YYEEEE, per germline. CDR3: CASSGTGVIAGYTF. CDR3 DNA sequence: TGTGCCAGCAGCGGGACAGGGGTGATAGCCGGCTACACCTTC.

The chain couples TRBV30 to TRBJ2-6, with 8 bases identical to TRBD1. This CDR3 region has 17 residues. Trimming at V came to 3 bases and at J to 0 bases, leaving 7 bases not matched to a gene. Looked up from germline, CDR1 is GTSNPN and CDR2 is SVGIG (reference sequence). The CDR3 region is CAWSRDRPFSGANVLTF. In nucleotides, the CDR3 is TGTGCCTGGAGCCGGGACAGGCCATTCTCTGGGGCCAACGTCCTGACTTTC.

The chain has TRBV21-1 and TRBJ2-1; the table's D call of TRBD2 was not tested on the DNA. TRBV21-1 is termed a pseudogene. The CDR3 runs to 15 residues. The CDR3 reads CASVLETRSYNEQFF. The DNA of the CDR3 is TGTGCCAGCGTATTAGAAACTAGATCCTACAATGAGCAGTTCTTC.

The rearrangement uses TRBV6-5 and TRBJ1-5; maybe TRBD1 (6 bases). The CDR3 has 14 residues. The ends were cut back, 0 bases at V and 6 bases at J, with 9 bases in the middle. Germline V gene lookup returns CDR1 MNHEY and CDR2 SVGAGI. The CDR3 here is CASSYSRGPQPQHF. CDR3 DNA sequence: TGTGCCAGCAGTTACTCGCGGGGGCCTCAGCCCCAGCATTTT.

The genes are TRBV27 and TRBJ1-1; 9 bases fit TRBD1. With 5 bases clipped from V and 3 bases from J, the junction kept 7 bases outside the gene matches. The CDR3 extends over 15 amino acids. Germline loops: CDR1 MNHEY, CDR2 SMNVEV (reference sequence). CDR3 nucleotide sequence: TGTGCCAGCAGTCCGGACAGGGGAAGACACACTGAAGCTTTCTTT. Its translation is CASSPDRGRHTEAFF.

V is TRBV28 and J is TRBJ1-1; weak D call: TRBD1 (5 bases). This CDR3 contains 15 residues. Trimming pared 10 bases from V and 1 base from J, leaving 19 bases between. In germline, CDR1 is MDHEN, CDR2 SYDVKM. In DNA form, the CDR3 reads TGTGCCACCACATCCCATCAGGGTCGGAACACTGAAGCTTTCTTT. Translating gives CATTSHQGRNTEAFF.

The rearrangement joins TRBV4-1 to TRBJ1-4, with D tentatively TRBD1 (6 bases). V lost 0 bases and J lost 6, with 11 bases in between. This CDR3 has 15 residues. Germline CDR1 MGHRA, CDR2 YSYEKL. This chain's CDR3 is CASSQERGGHEKLFF. The CDR3 DNA sequence: TGCGCCAGCAGCCAAGAAAGGGGGGGACATGAAAAACTGTTTTTT.

The J gene is TRBJ2-3, the V gene TRBV21-1; the D call TRBD2 from the table was never checked on the DNA. TRBV21-1 is termed a pseudogene. The CDR3 covers 17 residues. DNA for the CDR3: TGTGCCAGCAGCAAACCTCAGACTAGCGGGGACACAGATACGCAGTATTTT. Translating it yields CASSKPQTSGDTDTQYF.